The 24 T cell receptor beta chains presented below share a single source sample, sequenced in a study of blood T cell repertoires in COVID-19 (dated by TCRdb to about 2020). Preparation of the library involved the immunoSEQ multiplex PCR assay. TCRdb limited this immuneACCESS table to in-frame rearrangements with V and J called. A share of clones is missing; checked studies link under half to unresolved V genes, and the rest is unexplained. In all, the sample holds 200,000 to 250,000 clones, and approximately 83% of those were seen once. Approximately 2.5% of the sample is in the top ten clones. Sequencing was performed on peripheral blood. Receptors were obtained from a woman aged 55 to 70 with acute or convalescent COVID-19.

The chain combines TRBV9 with TRBJ2-1; perhaps TRBD2 as D (6 bases). There are 15 residues in the CDR3. V lost 8 bases, J lost 1 base, and 16 bases lay in between. CDR1 and CDR2 (germline): SGDLS, YYNGEE. The CDR3 sequence is CARLGLPESYNEQFF. The CDR3 bases are TGTGCCAGGCTGGGACTCCCGGAATCCTACAATGAGCAGTTCTTC.

CDR3 protein: CASSSYSLDTIYF. In DNA, the CDR3 is TGTGCCAGCAGTTCCTATTCGTTGGACACCATATATTTT. This chain connects TRBV6-6 to TRBJ1-3; D uncertain. CDR1 MNHNY and CDR2 SVGAGI come from the germline V gene (reference sequence). Trimming removed 4 bases at V and 8 bases at J, with 12 bases between. This CDR3 has 13 residues.

The rearrangement joins TRBV6-5 to TRBJ2-3; D is undetermined. V gave up 5 bases and J gave up 2 bases, with 8 bases separating them. Germline V gene sequence: CDR1 MNHEY, CDR2 SVGAGI. The CDR3 length is 13 residues. Here the CDR3 reads CASSQASTDTQYF. For the CDR3, the DNA is TGTGCCAGCAGTCAGGCGTCCACAGATACGCAGTATTTT.

The chain links TRBV3-1 (or the pseudogene TRBV3-2) to TRBJ1-1; no reliable D call. V was cut by 1 base and J by 6 bases, with 15 bases left in between. This CDR3 is 15 amino acids long. The germline gives CDR1 LGHDT, CDR2 YNNKEL (reference sequence). The chain's CDR3 is CASSQVVPAGAEAFF. Here the CDR3 DNA reads TGTGCCAGCAGCCAAGTCGTTCCAGCAGGCGCTGAAGCTTTCTTT.

This clone came up once. The chain couples TRBV29-1 to TRBJ2-5, with D possibly TRBD1 on 6 matching bases. The CDR3 loop spans 13 amino acids. V was pared by 3 bases and J by 2 bases, with 10 bases between. The germline V gene has CDR1 SQVTM and CDR2 ANQGSEA. The CDR3 region has the DNA TGCAGCGTTGACAGGGGAAGGCAAGAGACCCAGTACTTC. It yields the protein CSVDRGRQETQYF.

This chain links TRBV4-2 with TRBJ1-1; maybe TRBD1 (6 bases). V shed 1 base and J shed 1 base, with 16 bases lying between them. The CDR3 runs to 17 residues. Germline V lookup: CDR1 LGHNA, CDR2 YNFKEQ. Here the CDR3 reads CASSQGRWTVRNTEAFF. Written as DNA, the CDR3 is TGTGCCAGCAGCCAAGGACGGTGGACAGTAAGGAACACTGAAGCTTTCTTT.

This chain uses TRBV29-1 with TRBJ1-2; 7 nucleotides line up with TRBD1. The V gene end was trimmed by 6 bases and the J gene end by 1 base; junction bases not matched to a gene: 5. The CDR3 is 13 amino acids. Germline CDR1 reads SQVTM; CDR2 reads ANQGSEA. As DNA, the CDR3 is TGCAGCGTCCAGACAGGGCTTAACTATGGCTACACCTTC. It is translated as CSVQTGLNYGYTF.

The chain has TRBV28 and TRBJ1-1; tentative D call: TRBD1 (6 bases). Germline V lookup: CDR1 MDHEN, CDR2 SYDVKM. This CDR3 has 13 residues. Trimming shortened V by 7 bases and J by 7 bases, and 16 bases separated the two germline ends. The CDR3 DNA reads as TGTGCCAGCAATATACAGGGATCCGATGAAGCTTTCTTT. Its translation is CASNIQGSDEAFF.

The genes are TRBV6-5 and TRBJ2-5; 12 nucleotides align to TRBD2. The junction had 4 bases not matched to a gene; V was cut back by 6 bases and J by 2 bases. The CDR3 runs 15 residues. Germline loops: CDR1 MNHEY, CDR2 SVGAGI. The CDR3 nucleotides are TGTGCCAGCAGACCGACTAGCGGGGGACAAGAGACCCAGTACTTC. Translated, it gives CASRPTSGGQETQYF.

The rearrangement links TRBV6-6 to TRBJ1-1; D gene ambiguous. V gave up 2 bases and J gave up 3 bases, with 16 bases separating them. The CDR3 extends over 16 amino acids. The germline V gene encodes CDR1 MNHNY and CDR2 SVGAGI (reference sequence). CDR3 loop: CASSYPRAGVDTEAFF. The CDR3 nucleotides are TGTGCCAGCAGTTACCCACGGGCGGGCGTGGACACTGAAGCTTTCTTT.

The genes are TRBV4-1 and TRBJ2-7, with D perhaps TRBD1 (5 bases). The CDR3 sequence is 13 residues long. Germline CDR1 MGHRA, CDR2 YSYEKL. Deletions cut 3 bases from V and 0 bases from J, with 6 bases between. This CDR3 is CASSQDNSYEQYF. Written as DNA, the CDR3 is TGCGCCAGCAGCCAGGACAACTCCTACGAGCAGTACTTC.

The genes are TRBV19 and TRBJ1-1; the match to TRBD1 covers 11 bases. J lost 6 bases, V lost 5 bases, and 8 bases had no gene match. CDR1 LNHDA and CDR2 SQIVND come from the germline V gene (reference sequence). The CDR3 is 15 residues long. CDR3 bases: TGTGCCAGTAGTTTGGACAGGGGGCGGCGGGCTGAAGCTTTCTTT. Translation: CASSLDRGRRAEAFF.

The genes are TRBV9 and TRBJ2-1; D perhaps matches TRBD2 (5 bases). The CDR3 totals 13 residues. CDR1 and CDR2 (germline): SGDLS, YYNGEE. V was trimmed by 1 base and J by 5 bases, leaving 7 bases between them. This CDR3 is CASSVRRDNEQFF. The DNA for the CDR3 is TGTGCCAGCAGCGTAAGGCGGGACAATGAGCAGTTCTTC.

This clone was counted only a few times. The chain is built from TRBV4-2 and TRBJ2-7; possibly TRBD1 for D (6 bases). Germline V gene sequence: CDR1 LGHNA, CDR2 YNFKEQ. Between the trimmed V and J ends, which lost 3 bases and 0 bases, there was a span of 12 bases. There are 15 residues in the CDR3. The CDR3 spells CASSQGPGVSYEQYF. The CDR3 DNA sequence: TGTGCCAGCAGCCAGGGACCAGGGGTCTCCTACGAGCAGTACTTC.

The V call is TRBV9, the J call TRBJ2-1, with 8 positions matching TRBD1. This CDR3 is 15 amino acids long. Germline V gene lookup returns CDR1 SGDLS and CDR2 YYNGEE. Germline trimming cut 0 bases from V and 9 bases from J; bases unmatched to any gene: 8. CDR3 loop: CASSVAGQGAGEQFF. The CDR3 DNA reads TGTGCCAGCAGCGTAGCCGGACAGGGAGCAGGTGAGCAGTTCTTC.

The J gene is TRBJ2-2, the V gene TRBV5-4; 7 bases line up with TRBD1. J lost 6 bases, V lost 3 bases, and 2 bases had no gene match. Germline V gene sequence: CDR1 SGHNT, CDR2 YYREEE (reference sequence). The CDR3 spans 13 residues. Written as DNA, the CDR3 is TGTGCCAGCAGCTCGCAGGGGGCCGGGGAGCTGTTTTTT. This translates into CASSSQGAGELFF.

This sequence joins TRBV6-5 and TRBJ2-5; D remains ambiguous. V was shortened by 0 bases and J by 2 bases, with 7 bases between the two germline ends. The CDR3 consists of 14 residues. Germline CDR1 and CDR2: MNHEY and SVGAGI. CDR3 nucleotide sequence: TGTGCCAGCAGTTACTCGCTGACACAAGAGACCCAGTACTTC. Protein product: CASSYSLTQETQYF.

This chain links TRBV5-5 with TRBJ2-7; 11 bases map to TRBD2. The CDR3 covers 14 residues. V was clipped by 1 base and J by 4 bases; unmatched bases: 1. Germline loops: CDR1 SGHKS, CDR2 YYEKEE (reference sequence). CDR3 protein: CASSLRLAGYEQYF. The CDR3 DNA follows: TGTGCCAGCAGCTTGAGACTAGCGGGGTACGAGCAGTACTTC.

This clone has more than one count but fewer than ten. This rearrangement joins TRBV19 to TRBJ2-7, with 7 bases lining up with TRBD1. V lost 6 bases to trimming and J lost 0 bases; unmatched junction nucleotides: 2. The CDR3 runs to 13 residues. CDR1 is LNHDA, CDR2 SQIVND, per germline (reference sequence). The CDR3 DNA is TGTGCCAGTAGACGGACAGGCTCCTACGAGCAGTACTTC. It codes for CASRRTGSYEQYF. The entire variable domain, with the rest obtained from reference TRBV19 and TRBJ2-7, is as follows: DGGITQSPKYLFRKEGQNVTLSCEQNLNHDAMYWYRQDPGQGLRLIYYSQIVNDFQKGDIAEGYSVSREKKESFPLTVTSAQKNPTAFYLCASRRTGSYEQYFGPGTRLTVT.

This chain joins TRBV6-2 or TRBV6-3 and TRBJ2-3; a possible D gene is TRBD2 (5 bases). The CDR3 consists of 15 residues. Trimming cost V 4 bases and J 3 bases, with 14 bases left between them. CDR1 is MNHEY and CDR2 is SVGEGT in the germline V gene. CDR3 sequence reads: CASSSASGGTDTQYF. DNA for the CDR3: TGTGCCAGCAGTTCGGCGAGCGGTGGTACAGATACGCAGTATTTT.

This clone was recorded once. The CDR3 nucleotides read TGCGCCAGCAGCCAACTCGGACAGGGCTTCTACGAGCAGTACTTC. Residues: CASSQLGQGFYEQYF. V and J are TRBV4-1 and TRBJ2-7; 8 bases line up with TRBD1. The CDR3 consists of 15 residues. Germline trimming cut 2 bases from V and 3 bases from J; bases unmatched to any gene: 6. Germline-derived CDR1 and CDR2 are MGHRA and YSYEKL.

This clone was seen a handful of times. Here the CDR3 reads CARRMAREGSSYNSPLHF. CDR3 bases: TGTGCCAGACGGATGGCTAGGGAGGGGAGCTCCTATAATTCACCCCTCCACTTT. V usage is TRBV9 and J usage is TRBJ1-6, with a possible D match to TRBD1 (5 bases). Germline lookup yields CDR1 SGDLS and CDR2 YYNGEE. V lost 8 bases and J lost 0, with 21 bases in between. There are 18 residues in the CDR3.

The chain links TRBV30 to TRBJ2-7; 10 nucleotides align to TRBD1. This CDR3 region has 14 residues. Germline loops: CDR1 GTSNPN, CDR2 SVGIG (reference sequence). Trimming removed 3 bases from V and 2 bases from J; junction bases left unmatched: 4. The CDR3 reads CAWRTGGYTYEQYF. The CDR3 bases are TGTGCCTGGAGGACAGGGGGCTACACCTACGAGCAGTACTTC.

This clone was picked up one time. The rearrangement links TRBV19 to TRBJ1-6; TRBD1 matches at 8 bases. The CDR3 totals 15 residues. Germline lookup yields CDR1 LNHDA and CDR2 SQIVND (reference sequence). The trim removed 2 bases at V and 8 bases at J, leaving 5 bases unmatched. This chain's CDR3 is CASSIWTGSDSPLHF. In DNA form, the CDR3 reads TGTGCCAGTAGTATATGGACAGGGTCAGATTCACCCCTCCACTTT.